This TCR beta chain emerged from a study of T-cell memory formation after mild COVID-19. Findings and limits, study-wide: A subset of responding clones appeared in pre-infection memory, suggesting cross-reactive memory joined. Clones that got smaller from day 15 to 85 had even CD4/CD8, while clones growing later tipped toward CD4+. Most CD4+ clones that shrank were in CM and EM, while CD8+ ones turned up in EMRA.

About this clonotype: Its antigen is as yet unknown.

TCRdb reanalysed the 5' RACE reads using MiXCR and keeps one entry per CDR3 protein. Counted here are around 80,000 distinct CDR3 sequences, approximately 15% occurring once; the ten biggest clones make up under 35%. V shed 0 bases, J shed 1 base, and the junction held 5 bases outside the gene matches. Germline loops: CDR1 SGHTA, CDR2 FQGNSA. This CDR3 region has 17 residues. Sequencing was carried out using PBMCs or a T cell subset sorted from them (not recorded which). This sequence was found in an adult woman who had mild COVID-19 (a few samples of this study predate the infection). Cell type and time point are not known. The genes are TRBV7-2 and TRBJ2-2, with 7 bases identical to TRBD2. Here the CDR3 DNA reads TGTGCCAGCAGCTTAGCGGCCGGGACTAAGAACACCGGGGAGCTGTTTTTT. It yields the protein CASSLAAGTKNTGELFF.